Listed below are T cell receptor beta chains from one sample, sequenced in a study of cytomegalovirus exposure and HLA in healthy donors. Clones were sequenced by immunoSEQ multiplex PCR, and TCRdb holds only the in-frame ones, with some missing. Of 150,000 to 200,000 clones listed, around 88% are singletons. The sequencing input was PBMCs. The receptors originated from a woman in her late teens or twenties in good health and CMV-seronegative. Each CDR3 is given with its conserved first and last residue. The D gene is left open where the match is weak. Clone size is given for some rows only: seen once, a few or many times, or a class if the clone is expanded.

CDR3 length: 15; D gene: TRBD2; clone size: -; V gene: TRBV4-2; J gene: TRBJ2-5; CDR3 protein: CASSQDPSSGETQYF; CDR3 DNA: TGTGCCAGCAGCCAAGACCCCTCTAGCGGAGAGACCCAGTACTTC
CDR3 length: 16; D gene: TRBD2; clone size: -; V gene: TRBV4-2; J gene: TRBJ2-7; CDR3 protein: CASSQESPGGSYEQYF; CDR3 DNA: TGTGCCAGCAGCCAAGAATCCCCGGGGGGATCCTACGAGCAGTACTTC
CDR3 length: 17; D gene: -; clone size: few; V gene: TRBV18; J gene: TRBJ2-7; CDR3 protein: CASSPGGQSLPDYEQYF; CDR3 DNA: TGTGCCAGCTCACCAGGCGGGCAGTCGTTGCCAGACTACGAGCAGTACTTC
CDR3 length: 13; D gene: -; clone size: -; V gene: TRBV5-8; J gene: TRBJ1-1; CDR3 protein: CASSLGGPTEAFF; CDR3 DNA: TGTGCCAGCAGCTTGGGAGGGCCCACTGAAGCTTTCTTT
CDR3 length: 14; D gene: -; clone size: -; V gene: TRBV19; J gene: TRBJ1-5; CDR3 protein: CASSIDANRQPQHF; CDR3 DNA: TGTGCCAGTAGTATAGATGCGAACCGACAGCCCCAGCATTTT
CDR3 length: 15; D gene: TRBD1; clone size: -; V gene: TRBV7-8; J gene: TRBJ1-5; CDR3 protein: CASSLVGGEGQPQHF; CDR3 DNA: TGTGCCAGCAGCTTAGTAGGGGGCGAGGGTCAGCCCCAGCATTTT
CDR3 length: 15; D gene: -; clone size: few; V gene: TRBV6-5; J gene: TRBJ2-5; CDR3 protein: CASSYSFVTQETQYF; CDR3 DNA: TGTGCCAGCAGTTACTCCTTTGTGACTCAAGAGACCCAGTACTTC
CDR3 length: 15; D gene: TRBD1; clone size: -; V gene: TRBV7-9; J gene: TRBJ1-1; CDR3 protein: CASSPTGTGSAEAFF; CDR3 DNA: TGTGCCAGCAGCCCCACCGGGACAGGGTCCGCTGAAGCTTTCTTT
CDR3 length: 16; D gene: -; clone size: -; V gene: TRBV19; J gene: TRBJ1-3; CDR3 protein: CASSTPPGTLGNTIYF; CDR3 DNA: TGTGCCAGTAGTACCCCCCCCGGGACACTTGGAAACACCATATATTTT
CDR3 length: 14; D gene: TRBD1; clone size: -; V gene: TRBV9; J gene: TRBJ2-1; CDR3 protein: CASSAGRGFNEQFF; CDR3 DNA: TGTGCCAGCAGCGCGGGCAGGGGGTTCAATGAGCAGTTCTTC
CDR3 length: 17; D gene: -; clone size: -; V gene: TRBV7-2; J gene: TRBJ1-2; CDR3 protein: CASTAPPPTFSNYGYTF; CDR3 DNA: TGTGCCAGCACCGCTCCCCCACCGACATTTTCCAACTATGGCTACACCTTC
CDR3 length: 18; D gene: -; clone size: -; V gene: TRBV7-8; J gene: TRBJ1-2; CDR3 protein: CASSRLREGRGPNYGYTF; CDR3 DNA: TGTGCCAGCAGCCGGCTTAGGGAGGGGAGAGGGCCTAACTATGGCTACACCTTC
CDR3 length: 18; D gene: TRBD1; clone size: -; V gene: TRBV11-2; J gene: TRBJ2-5; CDR3 protein: CASSLVPWGQAVQETQYF; CDR3 DNA: TGTGCCAGCAGCTTAGTCCCCTGGGGACAGGCCGTCCAAGAGACCCAGTACTTC
CDR3 length: 11; D gene: TRBD2; clone size: -; V gene: TRBV6-5; J gene: TRBJ2-7; CDR3 protein: CASAGAYEQYF; CDR3 DNA: TGTGCCAGCGCGGGAGCCTACGAGCAGTACTTC
CDR3 length: 15; D gene: TRBD1; clone size: -; V gene: TRBV7-9; J gene: TRBJ1-5; CDR3 protein: CASSRTGGRDQPQHF; CDR3 DNA: TGTGCCAGCAGCCGCACAGGGGGCCGAGATCAGCCCCAGCATTTT
CDR3 length: 14; D gene: -; clone size: -; V gene: TRBV2; J gene: TRBJ1-3; CDR3 protein: CATSDSSSGNTIYF; CDR3 DNA: TGTGCCACCTCGGACAGCAGCTCTGGAAACACCATATATTTT
CDR3 length: 15; D gene: -; clone size: once; V gene: TRBV7-8; J gene: TRBJ2-7; CDR3 protein: CASSHRTEATYEQYF; CDR3 DNA: TGTGCCAGCAGCCACCGGACAGAGGCAACCTACGAGCAGTACTTC
CDR3 length: 15; D gene: -; clone size: -; V gene: TRBV30; J gene: TRBJ2-2; CDR3 protein: CAWRSGLTNTGELFF; CDR3 DNA: TGTGCCTGGAGGTCAGGGCTAACGAACACCGGGGAGCTGTTTTTT
CDR3 length: 14; D gene: -; clone size: -; V gene: TRBV27; J gene: TRBJ1-1; CDR3 protein: CASSIGRRGTEAFF; CDR3 DNA: TGTGCCAGCAGTATCGGACGCCGGGGGACTGAAGCTTTCTTT
CDR3 length: 15; D gene: TRBD2; clone size: -; V gene: TRBV2; J gene: TRBJ2-1; CDR3 protein: CASSGTSGTHNEQFF; CDR3 DNA: TGTGCCAGCAGTGGGACTAGCGGGACCCACAATGAGCAGTTCTTC
CDR3 length: 15; D gene: TRBD1; clone size: -; V gene: TRBV7-9; J gene: TRBJ1-1; CDR3 protein: CASSLWTGSGTEAFF; CDR3 DNA: TGTGCCAGCAGCTTATGGACAGGGTCAGGGACTGAAGCTTTCTTT
CDR3 length: 16; D gene: TRBD2; clone size: -; V gene: TRBV7-9; J gene: TRBJ2-7; CDR3 protein: CASSPGTSGFSYEQYF; CDR3 DNA: TGTGCCAGCAGCCCGGGGACTAGCGGTTTCTCCTACGAGCAGTACTTC
CDR3 length: 19; D gene: -; clone size: once; V gene: TRBV28; J gene: TRBJ2-7; CDR3 protein: CASSLRAPTKGVRSYEQYF; CDR3 DNA: TGTGCCAGCAGTTTAAGGGCACCTACTAAAGGGGTACGCTCCTACGAGCAGTACTTC
CDR3 length: 15; D gene: -; clone size: once; V gene: TRBV19; J gene: TRBJ1-1; CDR3 protein: CASSIIWDMNTEAFF; CDR3 DNA: TGTGCCAGTAGTATTATTTGGGACATGAACACTGAAGCTTTCTTT
CDR3 length: 16; D gene: TRBD1; clone size: -; V gene: TRBV12-5; J gene: TRBJ2-7; CDR3 protein: CASGLPRIDRAYEQYF; CDR3 DNA: TGTGCTAGTGGTTTGCCCCGCATAGACAGGGCCTACGAGCAGTACTTC
CDR3 length: 15; D gene: -; clone size: -; V gene: TRBV4-1; J gene: TRBJ1-1; CDR3 protein: CASSPTQDRNTEAFF; CDR3 DNA: TGCGCCAGCAGCCCCACTCAGGACAGGAACACTGAAGCTTTCTTT
CDR3 length: 13; D gene: -; clone size: -; V gene: TRBV27; J gene: TRBJ2-1; CDR3 protein: CASSLWGVDEQFF; CDR3 DNA: TGTGCCAGCAGTTTGTGGGGGGTCGATGAGCAGTTCTTC
CDR3 length: 11; D gene: -; clone size: -; V gene: TRBV28; J gene: TRBJ2-1; CDR3 protein: CASSLRGQQFF; CDR3 DNA: TGTGCCAGCAGTTTACGGGGTCAGCAGTTCTTC
CDR3 length: 14; D gene: -; clone size: once; V gene: TRBV2; J gene: TRBJ2-3; CDR3 protein: CASSRDSSTDTQYF; CDR3 DNA: TGTGCCAGCAGCCGGGACTCTAGCACAGATACGCAGTATTTT
CDR3 length: 16; D gene: -; clone size: -; V gene: TRBV27; J gene: TRBJ2-3; CDR3 protein: CASSLSGLLVGDTQYF; CDR3 DNA: TGTGCCAGCAGTTTATCGGGCTTACTAGTAGGAGATACGCAGTATTTT
CDR3 length: 12; D gene: TRBD1; clone size: -; V gene: TRBV5-1; J gene: TRBJ1-1; CDR3 protein: CASSLDRGEAFF; CDR3 DNA: TGCGCCAGCAGCTTAGACAGGGGCGAAGCTTTCTTT
CDR3 length: 14; D gene: -; clone size: once; V gene: TRBV4-1; J gene: TRBJ1-5; CDR3 protein: CASSHSAREQPQHF; CDR3 DNA: TGCGCCAGCAGCCACTCAGCCCGGGAACAGCCCCAGCATTTT
CDR3 length: 13; D gene: -; clone size: -; V gene: TRBV19; J gene: TRBJ2-5; CDR3 protein: CASSSVYQETQYF; CDR3 DNA: TGTGCCAGTAGTTCAGTGTACCAAGAGACCCAGTACTTC
CDR3 length: 15; D gene: -; clone size: -; V gene: TRBV19; J gene: TRBJ1-2; CDR3 protein: CASSIAPGSAEGYTF; CDR3 DNA: TGTGCCAGTAGTATAGCTCCCGGGTCGGCGGAAGGCTACACCTTC
CDR3 length: 15; D gene: -; clone size: once; V gene: TRBV6-1; J gene: TRBJ1-2; CDR3 protein: CASSEVPAANYGYTF; CDR3 DNA: TGTGCCAGCAGTGAAGTTCCTGCAGCTAACTATGGCTACACCTTC
CDR3 length: 13; D gene: -; clone size: few; V gene: TRBV4-3; J gene: TRBJ2-7; CDR3 protein: CASSQDRGYEQYF; CDR3 DNA: TGCGCCAGCAGCCAAGACCGGGGCTACGAGCAGTACTTC
CDR3 length: 13; D gene: TRBD1; clone size: -; V gene: TRBV2; J gene: TRBJ1-1; CDR3 protein: CASARGLNTEAFF; CDR3 DNA: TGTGCCAGCGCCAGGGGGCTGAACACTGAAGCTTTCTTT
CDR3 length: 13; D gene: TRBD1; clone size: -; V gene: TRBV7-9; J gene: TRBJ2-4; CDR3 protein: CASSARGQRIQYF; CDR3 DNA: TGTGCCAGCAGCGCACGGGGACAGAGAATTCAGTACTTC
CDR3 length: 15; D gene: -; clone size: -; V gene: TRBV5-1; J gene: TRBJ1-4; CDR3 protein: CASSLQGPTNEKLFF; CDR3 DNA: TGCGCCAGCAGCTTACAGGGACCAACTAATGAAAAACTGTTTTTT
CDR3 length: 15; D gene: -; clone size: -; V gene: TRBV18; J gene: TRBJ2-7; CDR3 protein: CASSPALRTFDEQYF; CDR3 DNA: TGTGCCAGCTCACCAGCATTAAGGACATTCGACGAGCAGTACTTC
CDR3 length: 12; D gene: TRBD2; clone size: once; V gene: TRBV5-1; J gene: TRBJ2-1; CDR3 protein: CASSLEGTSGIF; CDR3 DNA: TGCGCCAGCAGCTTAGAGGGGACTAGCGGAATCTTC
CDR3 length: 12; D gene: TRBD1; clone size: -; V gene: TRBV6-5; J gene: TRBJ2-7; CDR3 protein: CASSRDSYEQYF; CDR3 DNA: TGTGCCAGCAGCCGGGACAGCTACGAGCAGTACTTC
CDR3 length: 15; D gene: TRBD2; clone size: -; V gene: TRBV5-4; J gene: TRBJ2-3; CDR3 protein: CASSLAGLAPDTQYF; CDR3 DNA: TGTGCCAGCAGCTTGGCGGGACTAGCCCCCGATACGCAGTATTTT
CDR3 length: 13; D gene: -; clone size: -; V gene: TRBV6-5; J gene: TRBJ1-2; CDR3 protein: CASSYGGNYGYTF; CDR3 DNA: TGTGCCAGCAGTTACGGGGGGAACTATGGCTACACCTTC
CDR3 length: 15; D gene: -; clone size: -; V gene: TRBV27; J gene: TRBJ1-5; CDR3 protein: CASTTKGEGRSAQHF; CDR3 DNA: TGTGCCAGCACCACAAAGGGGGAGGGTAGATCAGCCCAGCATTTT
CDR3 length: 16; D gene: TRBD2; clone size: -; V gene: TRBV30; J gene: TRBJ2-3; CDR3 protein: CAWSVSPSGATDTQYF; CDR3 DNA: TGTGCCTGGAGTGTATCCCCTAGCGGGGCGACAGATACGCAGTATTTT
CDR3 length: 15; D gene: -; clone size: -; V gene: TRBV15; J gene: TRBJ1-4; CDR3 protein: CATSGRQLVPEKLFF; CDR3 DNA: TGTGCCACCAGCGGACGACAGTTAGTGCCGGAAAAACTGTTTTTT